This record looks at one T cell receptor (beta chain) sequence and its context. This entry comes from a study of blood T cell repertoires in COVID-19. As for the study in general: Some COVID-19 samples were acute and others convalescent; all came from the United States, Italy and Spain.

Original data processing: It was from reference gene primer amplification that nucleated cell counts were estimated. Using immunoSEQ multiplex PCR, the repertoire was profiled, and TCRdb retains in-frame clones only, with some absent. Clonal size and the V and J genes are those of that table, whereas D and trimming came from the DNA. The sample yields about 160,000 clones, roughly 90% seen once. The CDR3 length is 17 residues. CDR1 and CDR2 from the germline V gene are SGHRS and YFSETQ. After removal of 4 bases from V and 6 bases from J, the junction contained 8 bases not matched to a gene. This TCR came from a young man with acute or convalescent COVID-19. Sequencing used peripheral blood. This chain links TRBV5-1 with TRBJ2-1; TRBD2 agrees at 15 bases. As DNA, the CDR3 is TGCGCCAGCAGCCGCGGACTAGCGGGGGGGACTCCCAATGAGCAGTTCTTC. This gives the protein CASSRGLAGGTPNEQFF.